This T cell receptor beta chain was captured by sequencing in a study of CD8+CD57+ T cells in acquired aplastic anemia. The sample holds many counts of this clonotype. The ends were cut back, 0 bases at V and 3 bases at J, with 9 bases in the middle. The V gene's germline CDR1 is LNHNV and CDR2 YYDKDF (reference sequence). This CDR3 spans 15 amino acids. Genomic DNA acted as the template from which TCR beta VDJ combination and CDR3 sequence profiling were carried out. TCRdb used MiXCR to reprocess the reads, holding one entry per CDR3 protein. This sample carries under 500,000 distinct CDR3 sequences, about a third of them seen once, and the ten largest clones take nearly 0.85%. Patients included in sequencing had previously demonstrated CD8+CD57+ cell expansion by flow cytometry. Untreated patients provided the blood samples, with no therapy given before sampling.

The V gene is TRBV15, the J gene TRBJ2-1, with TRBD1 as a possible D gene (5 bases). This receptor was obtained from a human donor with aplastic anemia. Specimen: sorted CD4+, CD8+, or CD8+CD57+ T cells (not recorded which) from PBMCs. This CDR3 reads CATSRDEDNYNEQFF. The CDR3, as DNA: TGTGCCACCAGCAGAGATGAGGACAACTACAATGAGCAGTTCTTC.